The entry below describes one TCR beta chain. As yet, its antigen is unknown. Researchers built TCR beta libraries using quantitative 5'-RACE with molecular barcodes. TCRdb re-analysed the 5' RACE reads in MiXCR, keeping a single row per CDR3 protein. This repertoire shows 250,000 to 400,000 distinct CDR3 sequences, roughly 12% found once; its top ten account for about 10%. The sample belongs to a study of CD8 T cells in ankylosing spondylitis. Overall study results and limits: There was reportedly significant enrichment of clones that were disease-linked in matched ankylosing spondylitis synovial fluid. Characteristic of ankylosing spondylitis blood, it appeared, was a TCR beta motif comprising roughly 8 highly homologous variants.

Trimming shortened V by 4 bases and J by 4 bases, and 16 bases separated the two germline ends. CDR1 and CDR2 from the germline V gene are LNHDA and SQIVND (reference sequence). The CDR3 length is 15 residues. The rearrangement uses TRBV19 and TRBJ1-1; weak D call: TRBD1 (5 bases). Sequenced sample: blood, either unsorted or a sorted T cell fraction (not recorded which). This clonotype was sampled from a female donor with ankylosing spondylitis or in good health (not recorded which). CDR3 in amino acids: CASSNQDSSSTEAFF. CDR3 nucleotides: TGTGCCAGTAGTAACCAAGACAGCTCCAGCACTGAAGCTTTCTTT. Combining the CDR3 with reference TRBV19 and TRBJ1-1 gives the whole variable domain DGGITQSPKYLFRKEGQNVTLSCEQNLNHDAMYWYRQDPGQGLRLIYYSQIVNDFQKGDIAEGYSVSREKKESFPLTVTSAQKNPTAFYLCASSNQDSSSTEAFFGQGTRLTVV.